Presented here are 2 T cell receptor beta chains from one specimen sequenced in a study of beta chain features in type 1 diabetes. Study-wide results and caveats: In all four CD4+ subsets, TCRB CDR3 length was significantly, moderately reduced in type 1 diabetes.

No antigen is known for these receptors. The whole isolated RNA underwent reverse transcription, so sequencing captured expressed TCRB transcripts. Using immunoSEQ multiplex PCR, the repertoire was profiled, and TCRdb retains in-frame clones only, with some absent. This sample has hundreds of thousands of clones, with over 11% found just once. Input material: naive CD4+ T cells from blood. Receptor source: a young man with type 1 diabetes.

The chain employs TRBV5-1 and TRBJ2-1; maybe TRBD2 (6 bases). The length of the CDR3 is 17 residues. V lost 3 bases and J lost 0, with 16 bases in between. Germline V gene sequence: CDR1 SGHRS, CDR2 YFSETQ. The CDR3 nucleotides are TGCGCCAGCAGCTCCGGGACTCACGTAAGCTCCTACAATGAGCAGTTCTTC. Amino acids: CASSSGTHVSSYNEQFF.

The chain joins TRBV28 to TRBJ2-5, with D possibly being TRBD2 (7 bases). V lost 0 bases, J lost 4 bases, and 12 bases lay in between. CDR1 is MDHEN, CDR2 SYDVKM, per germline. The CDR3 spans 15 residues. The CDR3 here is CASSLWGGARETQYF. The DNA of the CDR3 is TGTGCCAGCAGTTTATGGGGGGGGGCTCGAGAGACCCAGTACTTC.